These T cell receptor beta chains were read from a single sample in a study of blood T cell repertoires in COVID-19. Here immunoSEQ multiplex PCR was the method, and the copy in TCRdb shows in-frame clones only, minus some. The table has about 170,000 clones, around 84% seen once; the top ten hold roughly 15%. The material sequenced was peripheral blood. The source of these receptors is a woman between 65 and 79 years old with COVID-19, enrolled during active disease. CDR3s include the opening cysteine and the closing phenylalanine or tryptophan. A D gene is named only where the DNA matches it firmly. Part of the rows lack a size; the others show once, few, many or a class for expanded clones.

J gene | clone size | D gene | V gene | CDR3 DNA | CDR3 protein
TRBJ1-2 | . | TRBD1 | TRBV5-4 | TGTGCCAGCAGCTCCTTGGGACAGGGGATCATCTATGGCTACACCTTC | CASSSLGQGIIYGYTF
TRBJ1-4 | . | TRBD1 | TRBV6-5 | TGTGCCAGCAGTACCCGGACAGGGGGAATGGAAAAACTGTTTTTT | CASSTRTGGMEKLFF
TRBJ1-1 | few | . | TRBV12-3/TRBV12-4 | TGTGCCAGCAGGGCCCCGAACACTGAAGCTTTCTTT | CASRAPNTEAFF
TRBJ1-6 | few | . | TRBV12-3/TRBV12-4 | TGTGCCAGCAGTCAGAAGATTAATTCACCCCTCCACTTT | CASSQKINSPLHF
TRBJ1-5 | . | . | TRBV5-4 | TGTGCCAGCAGCTTGGCCGGGGGGGGAGGTAGGGCTAGCAATCAGCCCCAGCATTTT | CASSLAGGGGRASNQPQHF
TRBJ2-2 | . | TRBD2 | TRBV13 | TGTGCCAGCAGGCTAGCGGGGGGCACCGGGGAGCTGTTTTTT | CASRLAGGTGELFF
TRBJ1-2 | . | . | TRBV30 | TGTGCCTGGGGAAGGGGCGTTGACTATGGCTACACCTTC | CAWGRGVDYGYTF
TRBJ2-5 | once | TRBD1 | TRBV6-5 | TGTGCCAGCAGCCGGGACAGGGGCCGGGAGACCCAGTACTTC | CASSRDRGRETQYF
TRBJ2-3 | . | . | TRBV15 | TGTGCCACCAGCAGAGACGGTCGGGGAGATACGCAGTATTTT | CATSRDGRGDTQYF
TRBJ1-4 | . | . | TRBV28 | TGTGCCAGCAGTATTCCGGGACGGGACAAAAATGAAAAACTGTTTTTT | CASSIPGRDKNEKLFF
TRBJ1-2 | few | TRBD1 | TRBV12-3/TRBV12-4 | TGTGCCAGCAGTCCCAGGGGGCGAAATGGCTACACCTTC | CASSPRGRNGYTF
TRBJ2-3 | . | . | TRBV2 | TGTGCCAGCAGTGCGGTGGGCCCAGATACGCAGTATTTT | CASSAVGPDTQYF
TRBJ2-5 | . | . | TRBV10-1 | TGCGCCAGCAGTGAAGGGGCAGTCGACCAAGAGACCCAGTACTTC | CASSEGAVDQETQYF
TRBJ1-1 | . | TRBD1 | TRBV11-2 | TGTGCCAGCAGCTCCTACAGGGGGTGGACTGAAGCTTTCTTT | CASSSYRGWTEAFF
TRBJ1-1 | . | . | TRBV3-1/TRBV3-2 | TGTGCCAGCAGCCAAGATCGTGACACTGAAGCTTTCTTT | CASSQDRDTEAFF
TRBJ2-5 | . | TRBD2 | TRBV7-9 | TGTGCCACCGGGACTAGCGGGAGAGGAGAGACCCAGTACTTC | CATGTSGRGETQYF
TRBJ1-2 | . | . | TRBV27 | TGTGCCAGCACCTTCCTACAGGGCGGAGGCTACACCTTC | CASTFLQGGGYTF
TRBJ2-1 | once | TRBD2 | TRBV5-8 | TGTGCCAGCAGCCCACGACTAGCGGGGACCCACAATGAGCAGTTCTTC | CASSPRLAGTHNEQFF
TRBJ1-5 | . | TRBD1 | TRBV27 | TGTGCCAGCAGTTTATCCGCGACAGGGTCGGGCAATCAGCCCCAGCATTTT | CASSLSATGSGNQPQHF
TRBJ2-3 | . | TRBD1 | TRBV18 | TGTGCCAGCTCACTACAGGGGGCAGATACGCAGTATTTT | CASSLQGADTQYF
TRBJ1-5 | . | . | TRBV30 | TGTGCCTGGAGTCTGAGGCAGGGACGGGGGCAGCCCCAGCATTTT | CAWSLRQGRGQPQHF
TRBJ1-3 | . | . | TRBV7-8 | TGTGCCAGCAGCTTAGTATCCGGAAACACCATATATTTT | CASSLVSGNTIYF
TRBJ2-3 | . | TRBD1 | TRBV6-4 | TGTGCCAGCAGCCAAGGGACAGGCCCAGATACGCAGTATTTT | CASSQGTGPDTQYF
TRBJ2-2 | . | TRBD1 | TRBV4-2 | TGTGCCAGCAGCCCCACAGGACAGGGCACCGGGGAGCTGTTTTTT | CASSPTGQGTGELFF
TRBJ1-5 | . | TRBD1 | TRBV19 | TGTGCCAGTAGGCGGACAGGGGGAAAGCCCCAGCATTTT | CASRRTGGKPQHF
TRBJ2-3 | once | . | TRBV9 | TGTGCCAGCAGCGTCGACAGTGGGACAGATACGCAGTATTTT | CASSVDSGTDTQYF
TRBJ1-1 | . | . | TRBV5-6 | TGTGCCAGCAGCTTGGGGATCGGGAGCGCTTTCTTT | CASSLGIGSAFF
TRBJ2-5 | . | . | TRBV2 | TGTGCCAGCAGTGAGGGGGGTTTAGGACAAGAGACCCAGTACTTC | CASSEGGLGQETQYF
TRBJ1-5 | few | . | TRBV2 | TGTGCCAGCAGTGAAGATAGGGGCTGGAATCAGCCCCAGCATTTT | CASSEDRGWNQPQHF
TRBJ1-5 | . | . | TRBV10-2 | TGCGCCAGCAGGGGAGGCAATCAGCCCCAGCATTTT | CASRGGNQPQHF
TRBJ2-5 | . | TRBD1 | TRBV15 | TGTGCCACCAGCAGGGACAGGGTGGCGCGAGAGACCCAGTACTTC | CATSRDRVARETQYF
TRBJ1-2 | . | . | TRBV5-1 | TGCGCCAGCAGCTTGCGGGACACAAGTTATGGCTACACCTTC | CASSLRDTSYGYTF
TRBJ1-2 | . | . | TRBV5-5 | TGTGCCAGCAGCCGGGGGGGATCACCTAACTATGGCTACACCTTC | CASSRGGSPNYGYTF
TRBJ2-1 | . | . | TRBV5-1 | TGCGCCAGCAGTCCAGGGGCCAGTTCTTCCTACAATGAGCAGTTCTTC | CASSPGASSSYNEQFF
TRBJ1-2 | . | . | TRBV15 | TGTGCCACCAGCAGAGATCGGCGGGGGCGTGCCGCTGGCTACACCTTC | CATSRDRRGRAAGYTF
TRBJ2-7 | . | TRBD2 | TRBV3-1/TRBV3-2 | TGTGCCAGCAGCCAAGGGCCAGCGGGAGGGCCTGGCGAGCAGTACTTC | CASSQGPAGGPGEQYF
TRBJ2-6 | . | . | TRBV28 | TGTGCCAGCAGCCCCCTCCTTTCCTCTGGGGCCAACGTCCTGACTTTC | CASSPLLSSGANVLTF
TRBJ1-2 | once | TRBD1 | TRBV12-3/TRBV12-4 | TGTGCCAGCAGTTTAAGGACAGGGATAGGCTACACCTTC | CASSLRTGIGYTF
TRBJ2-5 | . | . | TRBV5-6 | TGTGCCAGCAGCTTTAACTCCCTTTTTCGAGAGACCCAGTACTTC | CASSFNSLFRETQYF
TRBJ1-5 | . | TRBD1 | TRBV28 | TGTGCCAGCAGCGTGGGACAGATCAATCAGCCCCAGCATTTT | CASSVGQINQPQHF
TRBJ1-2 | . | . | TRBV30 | TGTGCCTGGAGCGCGCGTCAGGGATCGCGCGGCTACACCTTC | CAWSARQGSRGYTF
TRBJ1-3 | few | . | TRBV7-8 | TGTGCCAGCAGCTTGCGACAGTATGGAAACACCATATATTTT | CASSLRQYGNTIYF
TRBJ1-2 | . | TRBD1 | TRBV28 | TGTGCCAGCAGTTCTTCCAGACAGGGGCTGGGCTACACCTTC | CASSSSRQGLGYTF
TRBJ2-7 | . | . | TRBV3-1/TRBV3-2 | TGTGCCAGCAGCCAAGGCACTATAGCCTACGAGCAGTACTTC | CASSQGTIAYEQYF